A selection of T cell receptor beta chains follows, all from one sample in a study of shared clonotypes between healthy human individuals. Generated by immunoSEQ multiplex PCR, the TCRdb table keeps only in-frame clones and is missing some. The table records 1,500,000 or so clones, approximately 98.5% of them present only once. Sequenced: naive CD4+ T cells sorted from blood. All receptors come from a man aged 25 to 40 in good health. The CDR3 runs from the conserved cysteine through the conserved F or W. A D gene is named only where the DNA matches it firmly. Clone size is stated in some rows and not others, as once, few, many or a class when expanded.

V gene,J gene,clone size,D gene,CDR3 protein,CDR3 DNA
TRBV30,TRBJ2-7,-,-,CAWSVGRSYEQYF,TGTGCCTGGAGTGTAGGCCGGTCCTACGAGCAGTACTTC
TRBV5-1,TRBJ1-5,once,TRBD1,CASSGEDRGRRNQPQHF,TGCGCCAGCAGCGGAGAAGACAGGGGGCGCCGCAATCAGCCCCAGCATTTT
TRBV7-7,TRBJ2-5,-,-,CASSLGTQETQYF,TGTGCCAGCAGCTTGGGGACCCAAGAGACCCAGTACTTC
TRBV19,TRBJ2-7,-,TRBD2,CASSIPKRDPLEQYF,TGTGCCAGTAGTATCCCTAAGCGGGATCCCCTCGAGCAGTACTTC
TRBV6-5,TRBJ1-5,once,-,CASSYNRGQPQHF,TGTGCCAGCAGTTACAATAGGGGGCAGCCCCAGCATTTT
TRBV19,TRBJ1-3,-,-,CASKRDTGNTIYF,TGTGCCAGTAAGCGGGACACTGGAAACACCATATATTTT
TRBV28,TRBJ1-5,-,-,CAVGGQPQHF,TGTGCCGTAGGTGGTCAGCCCCAGCATTTT
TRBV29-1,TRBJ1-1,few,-,CSVGTPVNTEAFF,TGCAGCGTTGGGACACCGGTCAACACTGAAGCTTTCTTT
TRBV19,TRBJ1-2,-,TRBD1,CASSITGGYGYTF,TGTGCCAGTAGTATAACAGGGGGCTATGGCTACACCTTC
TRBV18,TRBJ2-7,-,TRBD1,CASSPRQGAISSYEQYF,TGTGCCAGCTCACCACGGCAGGGGGCCATCAGCTCCTACGAGCAGTACTTC
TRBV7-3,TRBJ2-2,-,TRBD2,CASSSSSGRETGELFF,TGTGCCAGCAGCTCCTCTAGCGGGAGAGAAACCGGGGAGCTGTTTTTT
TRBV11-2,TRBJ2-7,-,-,CASSLDPPRGSYEQYF,TGTGCCAGCAGCTTAGATCCCCCGCGCGGCTCCTACGAGCAGTACTTC
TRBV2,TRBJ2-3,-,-,CASSNSGTDTQYF,TGTGCCAGCAGCAACAGCGGCACAGATACGCAGTATTTT
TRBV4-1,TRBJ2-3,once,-,CASSQGGEGTDTQYF,TGCGCCAGCAGCCAAGGCGGGGAGGGCACAGATACGCAGTATTTT
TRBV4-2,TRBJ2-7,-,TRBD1,CASSHGQGNYEQYF,TGTGCCAGCAGCCACGGACAGGGAAACTACGAGCAGTACTTC
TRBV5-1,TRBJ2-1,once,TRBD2,CASNSGSSYNEQFF,TGCGCCAGCAATAGCGGGAGCTCCTACAATGAGCAGTTCTTC
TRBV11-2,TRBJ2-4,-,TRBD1,CASSFRGQGLLGDIQYF,TGTGCCAGCAGCTTCCGGGGACAGGGGCTTCTGGGGGACATTCAGTACTTC
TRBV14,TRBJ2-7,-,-,CASSPLGSYEQYF,TGTGCCAGCAGCCCCTTAGGGTCCTACGAGCAGTACTTC
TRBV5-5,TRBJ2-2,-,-,CASSLMVVRNTGELFF,TGTGCCAGCAGCTTGATGGTCGTGAGGAACACCGGGGAGCTGTTTTTT
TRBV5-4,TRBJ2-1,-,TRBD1,CASSGQGWSEQFF,TGTGCCAGCAGCGGACAGGGTTGGAGTGAGCAGTTCTTC
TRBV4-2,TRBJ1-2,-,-,CASSRQRDNYGYTF,TGTGCCAGCAGCCGACAACGGGACAACTATGGCTACACCTTC
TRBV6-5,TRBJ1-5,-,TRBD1,CASSPDRVSQPQHF,TGTGCCAGCAGTCCGGACAGGGTAAGTCAGCCCCAGCATTTT